This is a list of T cell receptor beta chains from one sample in a study of blood T cell repertoires in COVID-19. Sequencing used immunoSEQ multiplex PCR; TCRdb keeps in-frame clones, though not all of them. The sample holds 150,000 to 200,000 clones, about 90% seen once. Sequences were obtained from PBMCs or T cells enriched from blood (not recorded which). Every receptor here comes from a human donor with acute COVID-19. The donor label of this sample is uncertain. CDR3s include the opening cysteine and the closing phenylalanine or tryptophan. D genes are given only for firm matches. Clone size is shown for a subset of rows, as once, few, many or a class of expanded clone.

clone size: NA
J gene: TRBJ2-1
D gene: TRBD1
V gene: TRBV7-2
CDR3 DNA: TGTGCCAGCAGCTTAGCGGACAGGGGCGAGGATGAGCAGTTCTTC
CDR3 protein: CASSLADRGEDEQFF

clone size: NA
J gene: TRBJ2-7
D gene: NA
V gene: TRBV7-9
CDR3 DNA: TGTGCCAGCAGCCACAGCTCCTACGAGCAGTACTTC
CDR3 protein: CASSHSSYEQYF

clone size: NA
J gene: TRBJ2-7
D gene: TRBD1
V gene: TRBV29-1
CDR3 DNA: TGCAGCGTCTCAAGGACAGGGGGGGACGAGCAGTACTTC
CDR3 protein: CSVSRTGGDEQYF

clone size: NA
J gene: TRBJ2-2
D gene: TRBD1
V gene: TRBV5-1
CDR3 DNA: TGCGCCAGCAGCTTCCTGGGACAGGGGTTCACCGGGGAGCTGTTTTTT
CDR3 protein: CASSFLGQGFTGELFF

clone size: once
J gene: TRBJ1-1
D gene: NA
V gene: TRBV24-1
CDR3 DNA: TGTGCCACCAGGGCAGAACCGAACACTGAAGCTTTCTTT
CDR3 protein: CATRAEPNTEAFF

clone size: NA
J gene: TRBJ2-2
D gene: TRBD2
V gene: TRBV30
CDR3 DNA: TGTGCCTGGAGTTCTCATGTAGCGGGGGGAGTCGCCGGGGAGCTGTTTTTT
CDR3 protein: CAWSSHVAGGVAGELFF

clone size: NA
J gene: TRBJ2-3
D gene: NA
V gene: TRBV12-3/TRBV12-4
CDR3 DNA: TGTGCCAGCAGTTTGATGGGTGGGGGGGCCATTTTT
CDR3 protein: CASSLMGGGAIF

clone size: NA
J gene: TRBJ1-5
D gene: NA
V gene: TRBV6-6
CDR3 DNA: TGTGCCAGCAGCACCACAGGGTATTATCAGCCCCAGCATTTT
CDR3 protein: CASSTTGYYQPQHF

clone size: NA
J gene: TRBJ2-1
D gene: NA
V gene: TRBV6-2/TRBV6-3
CDR3 DNA: TGTGCCAGCAGTGGGGTGGGAAAGCGGCATGAGCAGTTCTTC
CDR3 protein: CASSGVGKRHEQFF

clone size: NA
J gene: TRBJ1-2
D gene: NA
V gene: TRBV20-1
CDR3 DNA: TGCAGTGCTAGTCAAGGAGGAGCTTTGGGGGGCTACACCTTC
CDR3 protein: CSASQGGALGGYTF

clone size: NA
J gene: TRBJ1-1
D gene: NA
V gene: TRBV18
CDR3 DNA: TGTGCCAGCTCACCACTAGAGGGGAACACTGAAGCTTTCTTT
CDR3 protein: CASSPLEGNTEAFF

clone size: NA
J gene: TRBJ2-5
D gene: TRBD2
V gene: TRBV28
CDR3 DNA: TGTGCCAGCGGGGCTAGCGGGGGCCGGGGGGAGACCCAGTACTTC
CDR3 protein: CASGASGGRGETQYF

clone size: NA
J gene: TRBJ2-1
D gene: TRBD1
V gene: TRBV7-3
CDR3 DNA: TGTGCCAGCAGCTTAAGGGGACAGCCCTTTGATGAGCAGTTCTTC
CDR3 protein: CASSLRGQPFDEQFF

clone size: NA
J gene: TRBJ2-1
D gene: TRBD2
V gene: TRBV19
CDR3 DNA: TGTGCCAGTAGTATAGCTAGCGGCAATGAGCAGTTCTTC
CDR3 protein: CASSIASGNEQFF

clone size: NA
J gene: TRBJ1-6
D gene: NA
V gene: TRBV19
CDR3 DNA: TGTGCCAGTAGGGTTGGTGGAGCAAATTCACCCCTCCACTTT
CDR3 protein: CASRVGGANSPLHF

clone size: NA
J gene: TRBJ2-5
D gene: NA
V gene: TRBV7-2
CDR3 DNA: TGTGCCAGCAGCTTAAGAGCCCAAAGACAAGAGACCCAGTACTTC
CDR3 protein: CASSLRAQRQETQYF

clone size: once
J gene: TRBJ2-7
D gene: NA
V gene: TRBV27
CDR3 DNA: TGTGCCAGCAGTTTAGGCAGCGCCTACGAGCAGTACTTC
CDR3 protein: CASSLGSAYEQYF

clone size: once
J gene: TRBJ1-1
D gene: TRBD1
V gene: TRBV7-2
CDR3 DNA: TGTGCCAGCAGCTCGACAGGGAAGATCGCTTTCTTT
CDR3 protein: CASSSTGKIAFF

clone size: NA
J gene: TRBJ1-1
D gene: TRBD1
V gene: TRBV5-1
CDR3 DNA: TGCGCCAGCAGCTTGGGACAGGGGATCACTGAAGCTTTCTTT
CDR3 protein: CASSLGQGITEAFF

clone size: once
J gene: TRBJ1-4
D gene: NA
V gene: TRBV4-2
CDR3 DNA: TGTGCCAGCAGCCTCCGGGAACTCTCAACTAATGAAAAACTGTTTTTT
CDR3 protein: CASSLRELSTNEKLFF

clone size: NA
J gene: TRBJ1-1
D gene: NA
V gene: TRBV30
CDR3 DNA: TGTGCCTGTAGACAGGTGGGCACTGAAGCTTTCTTT
CDR3 protein: CACRQVGTEAFF

clone size: NA
J gene: TRBJ2-5
D gene: NA
V gene: TRBV18
CDR3 DNA: TGTGCCAGCTCACCAGGTCTGGAGGCCCAACAAGAGACCCAGTACTTC
CDR3 protein: CASSPGLEAQQETQYF

clone size: NA
J gene: TRBJ1-6
D gene: NA
V gene: TRBV5-1
CDR3 DNA: TGCGCCAGCAGGCCAGACAGCAATAATTCACCCCTCCACTTT
CDR3 protein: CASRPDSNNSPLHF

clone size: NA
J gene: TRBJ2-7
D gene: NA
V gene: TRBV3-1/TRBV3-2
CDR3 DNA: TGTGCCAGCAGCCAAGATATCCGGCGGGGGCCCTACGAGCAGTACTTC
CDR3 protein: CASSQDIRRGPYEQYF

clone size: NA
J gene: TRBJ1-2
D gene: TRBD1
V gene: TRBV2
CDR3 DNA: TGTGCCAGCAGGGGGGACAGTGACTATGGCTACACCTTC
CDR3 protein: CASRGDSDYGYTF

clone size: NA
J gene: TRBJ1-5
D gene: TRBD1
V gene: TRBV19
CDR3 DNA: TGTGCCAGTAGTATAAACCCGACAGGGGGCATATGGAGCAATCAGCCCCAGCATTTT
CDR3 protein: CASSINPTGGIWSNQPQHF

clone size: NA
J gene: TRBJ1-1
D gene: TRBD1
V gene: TRBV7-9
CDR3 DNA: TGTGCCAGCAGCCTTCTGACAGGGACCGACACTGAAGCTTTCTTT
CDR3 protein: CASSLLTGTDTEAFF